These T cell receptor beta chains were read from a single sample in a study of OX40 agonist ivuxolimab in advanced cancers. The method was immunoSEQ multiplex PCR; TCRdb's version includes in-frame clones alone and lacks a portion of them. This table holds roughly 73,000 clones, 89% found once. Source: CD4+ or CD8+ T cells sorted from blood, taken in a trial of the OX40 agonist ivuxolimab. The receptors originated from an adult with an advanced solid tumor such as melanoma, head and neck, liver or kidney cancer. CDR3s include the opening cysteine and the closing phenylalanine or tryptophan. The D gene is left open where the match is weak. Only part of the rows carry a size: once, few, many, or a class if the clone is expanded.

TRBJ1-2 | . | . | TRBV23-1 | CASSQSGRDLYGYTF | TGCGCCAGCAGTCAATCGGGCAGGGACCTTTATGGCTACACCTTC
TRBJ1-4 | . | . | TRBV4-2 | CASSPQGTHEKLFF | TGTGCCAGCAGCCCCCAAGGGACCCATGAAAAACTGTTTTTT
TRBJ2-1 | . | TRBD2 | TRBV5-1 | CASSPTPTERGGNEQFF | TGCGCCAGCAGCCCAACCCCAACTGAGCGGGGGGGGAATGAGCAGTTCTTC
TRBJ1-6 | . | . | TRBV30 | CAWSVGTYNSPLHF | TGTGCCTGGAGTGTGGGGACCTATAATTCACCCCTCCACTTT
TRBJ2-3 | . | TRBD2 | TRBV4-1 | CASSQEALAGVPDTQYF | TGCGCCAGCAGCCAAGAGGCGCTAGCGGGAGTTCCAGATACGCAGTATTTT
TRBJ1-2 | . | . | TRBV7-8 | CASSSRAGRYGYTF | TGTGCCAGCAGCTCCCGGGCAGGGAGATATGGCTACACCTTC
TRBJ2-7 | . | . | TRBV23-1 | CASSRIDPYEQYF | TGCGCCAGCAGTCGAATCGACCCCTACGAGCAGTACTTC
TRBJ2-5 | once | . | TRBV5-1 | CASSLARAGETQYF | TGCGCCAGCAGCTTGGCTAGGGCTGGGGAGACCCAGTACTTC
TRBJ2-7 | . | . | TRBV5-1 | CASSPGGGSIYEQYF | TGCGCCAGCAGCCCCGGGGGCGGGAGTATCTACGAGCAGTACTTC
TRBJ2-3 | . | TRBD2 | TRBV30 | CAWSVRRGGWGTDTQYF | TGTGCCTGGAGTGTACGGCGGGGGGGCTGGGGCACAGATACGCAGTATTTT
TRBJ1-4 | . | . | TRBV5-4 | CASSSGAALPTNEKLFF | TGTGCCAGCAGCTCAGGGGCCGCCCTTCCCACTAATGAAAAACTGTTTTTT
TRBJ1-1 | . | . | TRBV5-1 | CASSLEDTEAFF | TGCGCCAGCAGCTTGGAGGACACTGAAGCTTTCTTT
TRBJ1-2 | . | . | TRBV7-2 | CASSLRPAGAYGYTF | TGTGCCAGCAGCTTACGACCAGCGGGGGCCTATGGCTACACCTTC
TRBJ2-5 | . | TRBD2 | TRBV5-1 | CASSFRLAGEETQYF | TGCGCCAGCAGCTTCCGACTAGCGGGAGAAGAGACCCAGTACTTC
TRBJ1-2 | . | TRBD1 | TRBV6-5 | CASSSTGDGYTF | TGTGCCAGCAGTTCCACAGGGGATGGCTACACCTTC
TRBJ1-2 | once | . | TRBV28 | CASSLAGSGAGGYTF | TGTGCCAGCAGTTTAGCGGGCAGTGGGGCTGGTGGCTACACCTTC
TRBJ1-4 | many | . | TRBV7-8 | CASSLSEGTNEKLFF | TGTGCCAGCAGCTTATCGGAAGGAACTAATGAAAAACTGTTTTTT
TRBJ2-3 | once | TRBD2 | TRBV10-1 | CASSGPGGRPDTQYF | TGCGCCAGCAGTGGACCGGGGGGGCGGCCAGATACGCAATATTTT
TRBJ2-7 | . | TRBD2 | TRBV4-2 | CASSQDRTSGRALPYEQYF | TGTGCCAGCAGCCAAGATCGGACTAGCGGGAGGGCCCTACCCTACGAGCAGTACTTC
TRBJ1-2 | . | . | TRBV11-2 | CASSPGVNYGYTF | TGTGCCAGCAGCCCAGGGGTGAACTATGGCTACACCTTC
TRBJ2-2 | . | . | TRBV7-9 | CASSTGPYTGELFF | TGTGCCAGCAGCACCGGGCCTTACACCGGGGAGCTGTTTTTT
TRBJ2-1 | . | TRBD1 | TRBV6-4 | CASSSGQGVYNEQFF | TGTGCCAGCAGTTCTGGGCAGGGGGTGTACAATGAGCAGTTCTTC
TRBJ1-5 | . | . | TRBV18 | CASSPSGGNQPQHF | TGTGCCAGCTCACCATCGGGGGGCAATCAGCCCCAGCATTTT
TRBJ2-7 | . | . | TRBV27 | CASSPRGGGSYEQYF | TGTGCCAGCAGTCCGAGGGGGGGAGGATCCTACGAGCAGTACTTC
TRBJ2-3 | . | . | TRBV30 | CAWISAGNTDTQYF | TGTGCCTGGATATCCGCGGGAAATACAGATACGCAGTATTTT
TRBJ2-1 | . | . | TRBV5-1 | CASSEGLYNEQFF | TGCGCCAGCAGCGAGGGACTGTACAATGAGCAGTTCTTC
TRBJ1-4 | . | TRBD1 | TRBV18 | CASSPRSAGGEKLFF | TGTGCCAGCTCACCACGCTCCGCAGGGGGTGAAAAACTGTTTTTT
TRBJ1-1 | . | . | TRBV18 | CASHPGVNTEAFF | TGTGCCAGCCACCCTGGGGTGAACACTGAAGCTTTCTTT
TRBJ1-5 | . | TRBD1 | TRBV19 | CASSYLAAGLADRGANQPQHF | TGTGCCAGTAGTTACCTTGCTGCGGGGTTGGCGGACAGGGGGGCAAATCAGCCCCAGCATTTT
TRBJ1-2 | . | . | TRBV29-1 | CSAGEGPGYTF | TGCAGCGCCGGGGAGGGCCCGGGCTACACCTTC
TRBJ1-2 | . | . | TRBV5-4 | CASSLAAGGLNYGYTF | TGTGCCAGCAGCTTGGCCGCGGGGGGCTTAAACTATGGCTACACCTTC
TRBJ1-4 | . | . | TRBV7-9 | CASSFGFTTAQMNEKLFF | TGTGCCAGCAGCTTCGGGTTCACCACAGCCCAAATGAATGAAAAACTGTTTTTT
TRBJ1-4 | . | TRBD1 | TRBV18 | CASSPTTGANEKLFF | TGTGCCAGCTCACCAACGACAGGGGCTAATGAAAAACTGTTTTTT
TRBJ1-1 | . | . | TRBV19 | CATSTGNTEAFF | TGTGCCACCTCGACGGGGAACACTGAAGCTTTCTTT
TRBJ2-7 | . | . | TRBV5-1 | CASSLGEVVYEQYF | TGCGCCAGCAGCCTAGGGGAGGTCGTTTACGAGCAGTACTTC
TRBJ2-3 | . | . | TRBV7-8 | CASRSRAQGSRDTDTQYF | TGTGCCAGCCGCTCGAGGGCCCAGGGGAGCAGAGACACAGATACGCAGTATTTT
TRBJ1-6 | . | . | TRBV28 | CASSLLRGNGVNSPLHF | TGTGCCAGCAGTTTATTAAGGGGGAACGGCGTTAATTCACCCCTCCACTTT
TRBJ2-1 | . | . | TRBV18 | CASSPSPLLTPIGYNEQFF | TGTGCCAGCTCACCCTCACCACTCCTTACCCCAATTGGCTACAATGAGCAGTTCTTC
TRBJ2-7 | . | . | TRBV5-1 | CASSFLPRSYEQYF | TGCGCCAGCAGCTTTCTACCTCGCTCCTACGAGCAGTACTTC
TRBJ2-7 | once | TRBD1 | TRBV7-2 | CASSARDSYYEQYF | TGTGCCAGCAGCGCCCGGGACAGCTACTACGAGCAGTACTTC
TRBJ2-2 | once | . | TRBV25-1 | CASRDSLNTGELFF | TGTGCCAGCAGGGACAGTCTCAACACCGGGGAGCTGTTTTTT
TRBJ1-1 | few | . | TRBV21-1 | CASSKAGQGALFAEAFF | TGTGCCAGCAGCAAAGCGGGCCAGGGGGCGCTTTTTGCTGAAGCTTTCTTT
TRBJ2-2 | . | TRBD1 | TRBV13 | CASSFLTGGTKNGELFF | TGTGCCAGCAGCTTCCTGACAGGGGGAACGAAGAACGGGGAGCTGTTTTTT
TRBJ2-4 | . | . | TRBV19 | CASSSRTVGAKNIQYF | TGTGCCAGTAGTTCCCGGACGGTGGGAGCCAAAAACATTCAGTACTTC
TRBJ2-5 | . | . | TRBV9 | CASSAQGTQYF | TGTGCCAGCAGCGCCCAAGGGACCCAGTACTTC
TRBJ1-2 | . | . | TRBV5-5 | CASSWGPANYGYTF | TGTGCCAGCAGCTGGGGGCCTGCTAACTATGGCTACACCTTC
TRBJ2-3 | . | . | TRBV5-1 | CASSLGSYTDTQYF | TGCGCCAGCAGCCTCGGGTCTTACACAGATACGCAGTATTTT
TRBJ1-5 | . | . | TRBV6-6 | CASSYSDRSGQPQHF | TGTGCCAGCAGTTACTCAGACAGATCCGGTCAGCCCCAGCATTTT
TRBJ1-1 | medium-sized | TRBD1 | TRBV30 | CAWSLRQGPVTEAFF | TGTGCCTGGAGCCTTCGACAGGGGCCTGTCACTGAAGCTTTCTTT
TRBJ2-3 | . | . | TRBV29-1 | CSASGATDTQYF | TGCAGCGCCTCAGGGGCCACAGATACGCAGTATTTT
TRBJ2-1 | . | TRBD2 | TRBV2 | CASKMGSSGKGEQFF | TGTGCCAGCAAGATGGGGTCTAGCGGGAAAGGTGAGCAGTTCTTC
TRBJ1-2 | . | . | TRBV5-6 | CASSSGLVGIRGYTF | TGTGCCAGCAGCTCGGGGTTGGTGGGGATACGAGGCTACACCTTC
TRBJ2-5 | . | . | TRBV5-1 | CASSLAPGEETQYF | TGCGCCAGCAGCTTGGCCCCCGGAGAAGAGACCCAGTACTTC
TRBJ2-7 | . | . | TRBV18 | CASSPLSLNEQYF | TGTGCCAGCTCACCACTCTCGTTGAACGAGCAGTACTTC
TRBJ1-2 | few | TRBD1 | TRBV19 | CATRDRGTFYGYTF | TGTGCCACCCGGGACAGGGGGACCTTTTATGGCTACACCTTC
TRBJ1-1 | . | . | TRBV29-1 | CSVLPYSDTEAFF | TGCAGCGTCCTACCTTACAGCGACACTGAAGCTTTCTTT
TRBJ2-5 | . | . | TRBV6-1 | CASSETGTQYF | TGTGCCAGCAGTGAAACGGGGACCCAGTACTTC
TRBJ1-3 | . | . | TRBV9 | CASSVDRVAGNTIYF | TGTGCCAGCAGCGTAGACAGGGTAGCTGGAAACACCATATATTTT